Included here is one TCR beta chain sequence, with context. Trimming took off 4 bases at V and 5 bases at J, with 17 bases between the two ends. The length of the CDR3 is 15 residues. Germline loops: CDR1 LNHDA, CDR2 SQIVND (reference sequence). The data derive from a study of blood T cell repertoires in COVID-19. Across the whole study: Acute and convalescent COVID-19 samples came from the United States, Italy and Spain.

Sequenced by immunoSEQ multiplex PCR; TCRdb stores in-frame clones only, minus some. This sample yields roughly 68,000 clones, of which roughly 89% are seen a single time; around 5% belongs to the top ten. Material for sequencing was peripheral blood. The V and J genes are TRBV19 and TRBJ1-1, with D possibly being TRBD1 (5 bases). The receptor's source is a woman aged 45-65 years with active COVID-19. The CDR3 nucleotides read TGTGCCAGTAGTAAGGGGTTGGCCGCCCCGACTGAAGCTTTCTTT. It yields the protein CASSKGLAAPTEAFF.